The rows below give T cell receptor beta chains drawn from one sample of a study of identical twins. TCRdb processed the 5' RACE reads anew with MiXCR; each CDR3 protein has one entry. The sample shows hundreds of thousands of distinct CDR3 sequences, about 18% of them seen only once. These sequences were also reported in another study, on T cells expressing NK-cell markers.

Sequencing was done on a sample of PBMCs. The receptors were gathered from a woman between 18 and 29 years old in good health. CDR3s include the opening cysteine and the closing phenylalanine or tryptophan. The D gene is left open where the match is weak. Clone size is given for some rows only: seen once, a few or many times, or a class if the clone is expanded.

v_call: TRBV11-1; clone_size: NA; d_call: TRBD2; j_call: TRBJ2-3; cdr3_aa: CASSLAFGLAGSTDTQYF; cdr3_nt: TGTGCCAGCAGCTTAGCGTTCGGTCTAGCGGGGAGCACAGATACGCAGTATTTT
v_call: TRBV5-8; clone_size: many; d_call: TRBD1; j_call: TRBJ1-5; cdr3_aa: CASSLGDSSNQPQHF; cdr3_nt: TGTGCCAGCAGCTTGGGGGACAGCAGCAATCAGCCCCAGCATTTT
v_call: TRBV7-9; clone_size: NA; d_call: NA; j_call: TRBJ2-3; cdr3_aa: CASSETGTSTDTQYF; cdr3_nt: TGTGCCAGCAGCGAGACCGGGACAAGCACAGATACGCAGTATTTT
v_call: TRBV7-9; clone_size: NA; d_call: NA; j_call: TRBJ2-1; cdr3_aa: CASSPNDPYNEQFF; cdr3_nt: TGTGCCAGCAGCCCCAACGATCCTTACAATGAGCAGTTCTTC
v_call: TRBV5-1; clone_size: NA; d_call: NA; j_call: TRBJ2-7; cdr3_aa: CASSLDPREGIREQYF; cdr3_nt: TGCGCCAGCAGCTTGGATCCCAGGGAAGGAATCCGGGAGCAGTACTTC
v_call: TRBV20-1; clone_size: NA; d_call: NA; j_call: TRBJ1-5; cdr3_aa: CSARGGPLNQPQHF; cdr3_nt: TGCAGTGCTAGAGGGGGGCCTCTCAATCAGCCCCAGCATTTT
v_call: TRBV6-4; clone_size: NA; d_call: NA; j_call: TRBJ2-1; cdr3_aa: CASSPWPGSPNNEQFF; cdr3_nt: TGTGCCAGCAGTCCTTGGCCAGGCTCCCCAAACAATGAGCAGTTCTTC
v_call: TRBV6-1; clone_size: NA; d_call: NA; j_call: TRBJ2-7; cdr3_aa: CASSEAGGETYEQYF; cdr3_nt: TGTGCCAGCAGTGAAGCAGGGGGGGAAACCTACGAGCAGTACTTC
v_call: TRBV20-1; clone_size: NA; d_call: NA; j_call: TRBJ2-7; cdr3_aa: CSARGERGGETYEQYF; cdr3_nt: TGCAGTGCTAGAGGGGAAAGGGGGGGAGAAACCTACGAGCAGTACTTC
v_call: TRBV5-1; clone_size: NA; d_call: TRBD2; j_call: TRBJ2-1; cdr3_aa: CASSLVLAGSNEQFF; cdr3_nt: TGCGCCAGCAGCTTGGTACTAGCGGGGTCAAATGAGCAGTTCTTC
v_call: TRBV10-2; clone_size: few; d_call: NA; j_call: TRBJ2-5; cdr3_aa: CASSDGLQETQYF; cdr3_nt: TGCGCCAGCAGTGACGGGCTGCAAGAGACCCAGTACTTC
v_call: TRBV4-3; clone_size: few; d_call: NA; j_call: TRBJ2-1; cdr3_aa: CASSQFTPSSYNEQFF; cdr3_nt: TGCGCCAGCAGCCAATTTACTCCGAGCTCCTACAATGAGCAGTTCTTC
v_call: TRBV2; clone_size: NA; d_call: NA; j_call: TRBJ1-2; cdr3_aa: CASRSLPGYTF; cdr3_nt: TGTGCCAGCAGGAGTTTACCAGGCTACACCTTC
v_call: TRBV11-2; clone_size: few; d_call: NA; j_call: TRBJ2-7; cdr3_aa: CASGRQDYEQYF; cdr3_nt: TGTGCCAGCGGCAGACAGGACTACGAGCAGTACTTC
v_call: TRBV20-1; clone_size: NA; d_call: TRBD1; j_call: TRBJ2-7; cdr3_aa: CSASKGATYEQYF; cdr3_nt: TGCAGTGCTAGTAAGGGGGCAACCTACGAGCAGTACTTC
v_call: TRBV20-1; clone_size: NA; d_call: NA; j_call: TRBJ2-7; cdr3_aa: CSAGRSSEQYF; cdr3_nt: TGCAGTGCCGGTCGTTCGTCTGAGCAGTACTTC
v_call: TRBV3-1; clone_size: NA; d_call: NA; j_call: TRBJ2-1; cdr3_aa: CASSKVGAGYNEQFF; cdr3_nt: TGTGCCAGCAGCAAAGTGGGGGCTGGGTACAATGAGCAGTTCTTC
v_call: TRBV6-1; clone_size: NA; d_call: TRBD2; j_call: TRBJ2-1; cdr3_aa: CASSPPGVAGVREQFF; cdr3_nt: TGTGCCAGCAGTCCCCCCGGAGTAGCGGGAGTCCGCGAGCAGTTCTTC
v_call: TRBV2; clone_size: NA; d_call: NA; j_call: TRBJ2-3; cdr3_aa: CASSVTGKDTQYF; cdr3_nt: TGTGCCAGCAGTGTAACGGGGAAAGATACGCAGTATTTT
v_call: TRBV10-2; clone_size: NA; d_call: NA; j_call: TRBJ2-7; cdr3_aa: CASRRLVNEQYF; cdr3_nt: TGCGCCAGCAGGAGACTAGTGAACGAGCAGTACTTC